The T cell receptor (beta chain) described here comes from a study of OX40 agonist ivuxolimab in advanced cancers. Produced via immunoSEQ multiplex PCR; TCRdb's table is partial and in-frame only. The sample consists of approximately 86,000 clones, 90% to 95% of them appearing once. Trimming cost V 0 bases and J 4 bases; bases outside gene matches: 11. The CDR3 is 20 amino acids. Germline assignment: CDR1 ENHRY and CDR2 SYGVKD. Sample: CD4+ or CD8+ T cells sorted from blood, taken in a trial of the OX40 agonist ivuxolimab. This sequence originates from an adult with an advanced solid tumor such as melanoma, head and neck, liver or kidney cancer. The chain links TRBV10-3 to TRBJ2-1; TRBD2 matches at 14 bases. DNA of the CDR3: TGTGCCATCAGTGAGTCGGGGACTAGCGGGAGCTCGGGTAAATACAATGAGCAGTTCTTC. Protein product: CAISESGTSGSSGKYNEQFF.